These 22 T cell receptor beta chains originate from one sample sequenced in a study of patients and donors after allogeneic stem cell transplantation. TCRdb itself ran the RT-PCR reads through MiXCR, one entry per CDR3 protein. Of some 880,000 distinct CDR3 sequences detected, about a sixth appear once; the ten largest clones hold around 5.5%. Specimen: blood, either unsorted or a sorted T cell fraction (not recorded which). These receptors all come from a human donor who was either an allogeneic HSCT recipient or a stem cell or donor lymphocyte infusion donor (not recorded which). It is not recorded whose cells these are; they may come from a transplant donor.

This rearrangement joins TRBV9 to TRBJ2-5; 8 nucleotides line up with TRBD1. The CDR3 extends over 16 amino acids. V lost 3 bases, J lost 5 bases, and 12 bases stayed unmatched. Germline V CDR1 and CDR2: SGDLS, YYNGEE. In DNA, the CDR3 is TGTGCCAGCAGCGGGGCCCCCAGGGGGCGCGGGGAGACCCAGTACTTC. This sequence encodes CASSGAPRGRGETQYF.

V is TRBV9 and J is TRBJ2-1; D may be TRBD2 (5 bases). CDR1 and CDR2 from the germline V gene are SGDLS and YYNGEE. The length of the CDR3 is 17 residues. The V end was cut by 0 bases, the J end by 2 bases, with 15 bases between. CDR3 residues: CASSVGPRGPTYNEQFF. CDR3 nucleotides: TGTGCCAGCAGCGTAGGTCCCCGGGGTCCTACCTACAATGAGCAGTTCTTC.

The chain combines TRBV12-3 or TRBV12-4 with TRBJ2-7, with D tentatively TRBD1 (5 bases). V was shortened by 0 bases and J by 5 bases, with 14 bases between the two germline ends. This CDR3 spans 15 amino acids. For the CDR3, the DNA is TGTGCCAGCAGTTTAGCTCCAGGGAAGGTTCACGAGCAGTACTTC. Translating gives CASSLAPGKVHEQYF.

The chain employs TRBV19 and TRBJ2-7; the match to TRBD1 covers 7 bases. V lost 5 bases to trimming and J lost 4 bases; unmatched junction nucleotides: 5. CDR1 and CDR2 (germline): LNHDA, SQIVND (reference sequence). This CDR3 spans 13 amino acids. The CDR3 protein is CASSHLQGYEQYF. DNA of the CDR3: TGTGCCAGTAGTCATTTACAGGGGTACGAGCAGTACTTC.

This clonotype was found many times. The rearrangement uses TRBV25-1 and TRBJ2-1; D possibly corresponds to TRBD1 (5 bases). Trimming removed 2 bases at V and 7 bases at J, with 18 bases between. The CDR3 sequence is 16 residues long. CDR1 and CDR2 (germline): MGHDK, SYGVNS. The CDR3 is CASSERSQGFLNEQFF. The CDR3 nucleotides are TGTGCCAGCAGTGAACGTTCCCAGGGATTTCTGAATGAGCAGTTCTTC.

The rearrangement uses TRBV20-1 and TRBJ2-1, with 11 bases aligning to TRBD2. Trimming removed 5 bases from V and 4 bases from J; junction bases left unmatched: 7. Germline CDR1 is DFQATT and CDR2 is SNEGSKA (reference sequence). The CDR3 sequence is 15 residues long. As DNA, the CDR3 is TGCAGTGCTCCCCTGGGACTAGCGGATTACAATGAGCAGTTCTTC. Residues: CSAPLGLADYNEQFF.

This clonotype appeared many times. CDR3 coding DNA: TGTGCCAGCAGCTCCACTAGCGGCTTGAACACCGGGGAGCTGTTTTTT. It translates to CASSSTSGLNTGELFF. This chain connects TRBV12-3 or TRBV12-4 to TRBJ2-2, with 8 nucleotides matching TRBD2. The CDR3 length is 16 residues. The junction had 7 bases not matched to a gene; V was cut back by 6 bases and J by 1 base.

V usage is TRBV12-3 or TRBV12-4 and J usage is TRBJ2-7; 7 positions agree with TRBD2. The V gene end was trimmed by 7 bases and the J gene end by 6 bases; junction bases not matched to a gene: 12. This CDR3 comprises 14 residues. CDR3 sequence (DNA): TGTGCCAGCACCCCCCGGGGAGGGGTCGTCGAGCAGTACTTC. Encoded protein: CASTPRGGVVEQYF.

The chain combines TRBV27 with TRBJ2-6; D is unclear. The CDR3 is 16 residues long. Between the trimmed V and J ends, which lost 2 bases and 2 bases, there was a span of 10 bases. Germline CDR1 is MNHEY and CDR2 is SMNVEV (reference sequence). The CDR3 coding sequence is TGTGCCAGCAGTTTAGCCCAGCGTCCTGGGGCCAACGTCCTGACTTTC. Translated: CASSLAQRPGANVLTF.

This clonotype showed up just a few times. The V gene is TRBV12-3 or TRBV12-4, the J gene TRBJ1-1, with a possible D match to TRBD1 (5 bases). The ends were cut back, 5 bases at V and 3 bases at J, with 16 bases in the middle. There are 15 residues in the CDR3. CDR3 nucleotide sequence: TGTGCCAGCAGTACCAGGGTTATTGGATACACTGAAGCTTTCTTT. The encoded protein is CASSTRVIGYTEAFF.

This clonotype was found a few times. The chain couples TRBV2 to TRBJ1-5, with TRBD1 as a possible D gene (5 bases). The CDR3 has 13 residues. Looked up from germline, CDR1 is SNHLY and CDR2 is FYNNEI. V was cut by 6 bases and J by 4 bases, with 10 bases left in between. The CDR3: CASRDTKNQPQHF. In nucleotides, the CDR3 is TGTGCCAGCAGGGACACCAAGAATCAGCCCCAGCATTTT.

This clonotype was found a few times. V gene TRBV6-1 combines with J gene TRBJ1-4; D might be TRBD1 (6 bases). The CDR3 has 14 residues. Trimming pared 6 bases from V and 2 bases from J, leaving 10 bases between. Germline values: CDR1 MNHNS, CDR2 SASEGT. CDR3 in DNA: TGTGCCAGCAGAACAGGGTTGACTAATGAAAAACTGTTTTTT. This gives the protein CASRTGLTNEKLFF.

This clonotype appeared a few times. This rearrangement joins TRBV12-3 or TRBV12-4 to TRBJ1-6; D ambiguous. This CDR3 is 14 amino acids long. Deletions cut 1 base from V and 2 bases from J, with 3 bases between. The DNA of the CDR3 is TGTGCCAGCAGTTTAGGACCCTATAATTCACCCCTCCACTTT. This gives the protein CASSLGPYNSPLHF.

This rearrangement joins TRBV15 to TRBJ1-1; D is unresolved. V lost 0 bases and J lost 7, with 12 bases in between. This CDR3 has 14 amino acids. Germline V gene data show CDR1 as LNHNV and CDR2 as YYDKDF (reference sequence). The CDR3 region is CATSRDILPNEAFF. CDR3 DNA: TGTGCCACCAGCAGAGATATTTTGCCGAATGAAGCTTTCTTT.

V is TRBV7-2 and J is TRBJ1-5, with D possibly being TRBD1 (5 bases). Germline assignment: CDR1 SGHTA and CDR2 FQGNSA. Trimming removed 6 bases from V and 4 bases from J, with 16 bases in between. This CDR3 is built from 15 residues. The CDR3 is CASSSDSMGNQPQHF. The DNA for the CDR3 is TGTGCCAGCAGTTCAGACAGCATGGGGAATCAGCCCCAGCATTTT.

This clonotype was counted only a few times. The chain is built from TRBV12-3 or TRBV12-4 and TRBJ1-4, with TRBD1 as a possible D gene (6 bases). Trimming shortened V by 3 bases and J by 5 bases, and 10 bases separated the two germline ends. The CDR3 extends over 14 amino acids. The CDR3, as DNA: TGTGCCAGCAGTTTCCCAGGGGAGAATGAAAAACTGTTTTTT. It specifies CASSFPGENEKLFF.

The V and J genes are TRBV20-1 and TRBJ2-2, with TRBD2 matching 10 bases. The CDR3 is made up of 17 amino acids. Germline lookup yields CDR1 DFQATT and CDR2 SNEGSKA (reference sequence). The V and J ends lost 1 base and 8 bases, in that order; junction bases with no gene match: 13. The CDR3 loop is CSARGLAGETSRGELFF. The CDR3 DNA is TGCAGTGCTAGAGGGCTAGCGGGAGAGACTAGTAGGGGGGAGCTGTTTTTT.

The genes are TRBV3-1 and TRBJ1-2; TRBD1 aligns across 8 bases. Germline V gives CDR1 LGHDT, CDR2 YNNKEL (reference sequence). The CDR3 covers 17 residues. Trimming removed 2 bases from V and 3 bases from J; junction bases left unmatched: 11. DNA of the CDR3: TGTGCCAGCAGCCAATGGCCAGGGGGCGGGCCATACTATGGCTACACCTTC. Translating gives CASSQWPGGGPYYGYTF.

This chain connects TRBV6-1 to TRBJ1-5; D unresolved. Germline V CDR1 and CDR2: MNHNS, SASEGT. The ends were cut back, 7 bases at V and 9 bases at J, with 13 bases in the middle. The CDR3 totals 12 residues. The CDR3 sequence is CASTDKGGPQHF. Here the CDR3 DNA reads TGTGCCAGCACCGATAAGGGCGGGCCCCAGCATTTT.

The chain is built from TRBV7-7 and TRBJ2-1, with 12 bases lining up with TRBD2. The CDR3 is 15 amino acids. V was pared by 4 bases and J by 6 bases, with 4 bases of the junction left unmatched. Germline V gene data show CDR1 as SSHAT and CDR2 as FNYEAQ (reference sequence). The CDR3 sequence is CASSYGLAGPNEQFF. The DNA for the CDR3 is TGTGCCAGCAGCTACGGACTAGCGGGGCCCAATGAGCAGTTCTTC. The full variable domain, rest sourced from reference TRBV7-7 and TRBJ2-1, is GAGVSQSPRYKVTKRGQDVTLRCDPISSHATLYWYQQALGQGPEFLTYFNYEAQPDKSGLPSDRFSAERPEGSISTLTIQRTEQRDSAMYRCASSYGLAGPNEQFFGPGTRLTVL.

This clonotype has a handful of counts. The chain carries TRBV7-2 and TRBJ2-1; 14 bases align to TRBD2. V gave up 5 bases and J gave up 7 bases; unmatched junction bases: 7. CDR1 and CDR2 (germline): SGHTA, FQGNSA. This CDR3 has 16 amino acids. The CDR3 spells CASSRLAGGSGNEQFF. CDR3 in DNA: TGTGCCAGCAGCAGACTAGCGGGGGGGTCTGGGAATGAGCAGTTCTTC.

This clonotype was recorded a few times. The CDR3 bases are TGCGCCAGCTACAGGGGGGCAGGGGCCAACGTCCTGACTTTC. It specifies CASYRGAGANVLTF. V is TRBV5-1 and J is TRBJ2-6; 8 bases align to TRBD1. Germline V lookup: CDR1 SGHRS, CDR2 YFSETQ. The ends lost 7 bases at V and 4 bases at J; junction bases unmatched: 4. The CDR3 runs to 14 residues. Full variable domain (outside the CDR3, taken from reference TRBV5-1 and TRBJ2-6): KAGVTQTPRYLIKTRGQQVTLSCSPISGHRSVSWYQQTPGQGLQFLFEYFSETQRNKGNFPGRFSGRQFSNSRSEMNVSTLELGDSALYLCASYRGAGANVLTFGAGSRLTVL.